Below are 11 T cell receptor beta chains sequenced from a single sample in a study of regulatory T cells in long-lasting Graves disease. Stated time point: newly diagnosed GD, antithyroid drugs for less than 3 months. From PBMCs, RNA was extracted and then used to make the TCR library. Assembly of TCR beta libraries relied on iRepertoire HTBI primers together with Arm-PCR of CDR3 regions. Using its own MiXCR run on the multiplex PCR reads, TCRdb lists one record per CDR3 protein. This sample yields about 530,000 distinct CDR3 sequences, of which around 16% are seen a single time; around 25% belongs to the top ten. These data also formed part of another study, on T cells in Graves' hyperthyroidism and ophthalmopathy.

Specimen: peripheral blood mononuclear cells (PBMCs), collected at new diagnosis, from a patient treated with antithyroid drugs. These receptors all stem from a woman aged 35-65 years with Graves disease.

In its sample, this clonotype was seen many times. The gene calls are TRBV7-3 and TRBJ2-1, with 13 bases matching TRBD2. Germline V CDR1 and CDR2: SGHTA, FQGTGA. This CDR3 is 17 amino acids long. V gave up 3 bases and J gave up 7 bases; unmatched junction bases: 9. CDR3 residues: CASSLTSGGPQTNEQFF. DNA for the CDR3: TGTGCCAGCAGCTTGACTAGCGGGGGGCCCCAGACGAATGAGCAGTTCTTC.

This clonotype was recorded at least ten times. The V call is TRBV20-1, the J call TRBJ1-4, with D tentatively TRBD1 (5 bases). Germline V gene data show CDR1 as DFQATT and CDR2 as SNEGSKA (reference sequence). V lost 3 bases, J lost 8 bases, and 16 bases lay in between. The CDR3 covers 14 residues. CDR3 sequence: CSARDDSEEEKLFF. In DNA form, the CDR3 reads TGCAGTGCTAGGGACGACAGCGAGGAGGAAAAACTGTTTTTT.

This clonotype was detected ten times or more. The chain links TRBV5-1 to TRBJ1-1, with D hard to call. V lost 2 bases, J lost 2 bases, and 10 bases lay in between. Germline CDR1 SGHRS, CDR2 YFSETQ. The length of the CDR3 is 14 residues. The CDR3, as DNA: TGCGCCAGCAGCTTCGGCAGTGGTAACACTGAAGCTTTCTTT. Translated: CASSFGSGNTEAFF.

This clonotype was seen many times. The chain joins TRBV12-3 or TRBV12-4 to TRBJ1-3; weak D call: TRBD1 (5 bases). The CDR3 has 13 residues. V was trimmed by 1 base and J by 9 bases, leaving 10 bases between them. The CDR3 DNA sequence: TGTGCCAGCAGTTTAGACAGGCGCAGCACCATATATTTT. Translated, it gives CASSLDRRSTIYF.

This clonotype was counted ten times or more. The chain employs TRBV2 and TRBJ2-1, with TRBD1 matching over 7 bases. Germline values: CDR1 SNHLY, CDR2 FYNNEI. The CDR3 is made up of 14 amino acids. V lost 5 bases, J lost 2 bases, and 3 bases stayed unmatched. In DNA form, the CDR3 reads TGTGCCAGCAGTCGACAGGGAGCCTACAATGAGCAGTTCTTC. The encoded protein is CASSRQGAYNEQFF.

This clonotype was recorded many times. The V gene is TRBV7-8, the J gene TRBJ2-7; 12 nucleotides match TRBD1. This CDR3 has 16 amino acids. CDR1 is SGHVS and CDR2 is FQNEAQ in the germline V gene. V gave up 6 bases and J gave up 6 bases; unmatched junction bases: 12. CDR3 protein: CASSPFLPGQGAEQYF. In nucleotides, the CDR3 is TGTGCCAGCAGTCCTTTTCTACCGGGACAGGGGGCCGAGCAGTACTTC.

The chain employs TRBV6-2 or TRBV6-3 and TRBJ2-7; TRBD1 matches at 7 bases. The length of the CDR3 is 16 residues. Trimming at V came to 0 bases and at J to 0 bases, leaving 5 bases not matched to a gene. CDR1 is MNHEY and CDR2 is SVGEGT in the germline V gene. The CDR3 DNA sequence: TGTGCCAGCAGTTACTCGCCGGGACAGAACTCCTACGAGCAGTACTTC. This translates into CASSYSPGQNSYEQYF.

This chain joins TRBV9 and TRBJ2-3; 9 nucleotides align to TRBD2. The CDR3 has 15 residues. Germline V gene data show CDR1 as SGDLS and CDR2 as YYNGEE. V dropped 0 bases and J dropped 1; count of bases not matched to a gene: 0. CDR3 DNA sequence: TGTGCCAGCAGCGTAGTAGCGGGGGGCACAGATACGCAGTATTTT. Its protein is CASSVVAGGTDTQYF.

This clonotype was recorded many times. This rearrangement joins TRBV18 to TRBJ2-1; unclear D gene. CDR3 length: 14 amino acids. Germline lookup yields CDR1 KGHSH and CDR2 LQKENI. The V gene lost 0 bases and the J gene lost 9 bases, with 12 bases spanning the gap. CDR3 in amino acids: CASSPPQSLSEQFF. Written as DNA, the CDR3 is TGTGCCAGCTCACCACCGCAGAGTTTGAGTGAGCAGTTCTTC.

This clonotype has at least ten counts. CDR3: CASSTIHPGNNEQFF. The CDR3 coding sequence is TGTGCCAGTAGTACCATCCACCCAGGGAATAATGAGCAGTTCTTC. The chain is built from TRBV19 and TRBJ2-1, with D tentatively TRBD1 (5 bases). CDR1 LNHDA and CDR2 SQIVND come from the germline V gene (reference sequence). The V and J ends lost 4 bases and 7 bases respectively, with 17 bases between them. This CDR3 spans 15 amino acids. Looking up the rest from reference TRBV19 and TRBJ2-1 gives the full variable domain: DGGITQSPKYLFRKEGQNVTLSCEQNLNHDAMYWYRQDPGQGLRLIYYSQIVNDFQKGDIAEGYSVSREKKESFPLTVTSAQKNPTAFYLCASSTIHPGNNEQFFGPGTRLTVL.

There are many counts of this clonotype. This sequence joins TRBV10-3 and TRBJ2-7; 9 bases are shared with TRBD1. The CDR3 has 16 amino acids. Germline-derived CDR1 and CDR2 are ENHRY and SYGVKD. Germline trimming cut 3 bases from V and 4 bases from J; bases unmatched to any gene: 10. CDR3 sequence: CAISDTRTGAGYEQYF. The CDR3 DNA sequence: TGTGCCATCAGTGACACTCGGACAGGGGCTGGGTACGAGCAGTACTTC.